This TCR beta chain was identified in a study of CD8 T cells in ankylosing spondylitis. Study results and caveats: It appeared that ankylosing spondylitis blood was characterized by a TCR beta motif of 8 or 9 highly homologous variants.

After removal of 0 bases from V and 3 bases from J, the junction contained 9 bases not matched to a gene. Germline CDR1 reads SGHAT; CDR2 reads FQDESV (reference sequence). The CDR3 totals 18 residues. This clonotype was seen ten or more times. The target antigen is unknown. In TCRdb, the 5' RACE reads were re-called with MiXCR into one record per CDR3 protein. The sample lists roughly 130,000 distinct CDR3 sequences, roughly 8.8% occurring once. Sequencing used blood, either unsorted or a sorted T cell fraction (not recorded which). The origin of this receptor is a male donor with ankylosing spondylitis or in good health (not recorded which). The V and J genes are TRBV11-1 and TRBJ2-1, with 9 bases that match TRBD2. The CDR3 protein is CASSLASGSILGYNEQFF. CDR3 bases: TGTGCCAGCAGCTTAGCTAGCGGGAGTATTCTCGGCTACAATGAGCAGTTCTTC.